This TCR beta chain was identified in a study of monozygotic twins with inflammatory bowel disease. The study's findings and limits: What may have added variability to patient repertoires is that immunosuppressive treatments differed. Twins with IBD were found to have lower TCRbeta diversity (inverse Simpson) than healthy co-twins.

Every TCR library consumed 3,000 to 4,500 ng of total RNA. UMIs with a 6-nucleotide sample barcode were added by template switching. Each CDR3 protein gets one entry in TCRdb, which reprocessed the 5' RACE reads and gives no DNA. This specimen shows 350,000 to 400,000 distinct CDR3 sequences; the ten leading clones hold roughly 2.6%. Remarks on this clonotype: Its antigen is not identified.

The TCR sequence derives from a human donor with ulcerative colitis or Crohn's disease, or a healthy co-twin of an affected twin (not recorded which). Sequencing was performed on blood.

The CDR3 sequence: CASSYSGSQETQYF. The rearrangement links TRBV6-5 to TRBJ2-5. The CDR3 runs to 14 residues. Germline CDR1 reads MNHEY; CDR2 reads SVGAGI.